This passage covers 31 T cell receptor beta chains from one sample sequenced in a study of cytomegalovirus exposure and HLA in healthy donors. Profiled with immunoSEQ multiplex PCR; TCRdb holds only in-frame clones, not every one. The sample holds about 350,000 clones, roughly 90% seen once. The sequencing sample was made of PBMCs. Source of these receptors: a woman aged 25 to 39 in good health and CMV-seropositive.

This chain uses TRBV9 with TRBJ1-5; possibly TRBD1 for D (5 bases). This CDR3 is 16 amino acids long. Trimming took off 3 bases at V and 0 bases at J, with 13 bases between the two ends. Germline values: CDR1 SGDLS, CDR2 YYNGEE. The CDR3 region has the DNA TGTGCCAGCAGCGATGGGGGAGGGTTTAGCAATCAGCCCCAGCATTTT. Translated: CASSDGGGFSNQPQHF. The variable domain in full, with the rest retrieved from reference TRBV9 and TRBJ1-5, is DSGVTQTPKHLITATGQRVTLRCSPRSGDLSVYWYQQSLDQGLQFLIQYYNGEERAKGNILERFSAQQFPDLHSELNLSSLELGDSALYFCASSDGGGFSNQPQHFGDGTRLSIL.

The chain recombines TRBV18 with TRBJ1-2; D not certain. Trimming took 0 bases from V and 4 from J, leaving 6 bases between them. In germline, CDR1 is KGHSH, CDR2 LQKENI. The CDR3 has 13 amino acids. The CDR3 nucleotides are TGTGCCAGCTCACCACCCAAAGCCTATGGCTACACCTTC. This translates into CASSPPKAYGYTF. The entire variable domain, with the rest obtained from reference TRBV18 and TRBJ1-2, is as follows: NAGVMQNPRHLVRRRGQEARLRCSPMKGHSHVYWYRQLPEEGLKFMVYLQKENIIDESGMPKERFSAEFPKEGPSILRIQQVVRGDSAAYFCASSPPKAYGYTFGSGTRLTVV.

The CDR3 loop is CASSCDGAYDGYTF. The CDR3, as DNA: TGCGCCAGCAGTTGTGATGGGGCGTACGATGGCTACACCTTC. The chain couples TRBV23-1 to TRBJ1-2; tentative D call: TRBD1 (5 bases). TRBV23-1 is an ORF, with its function uncertain. Deletions cut 5 bases from V and 6 bases from J, with 16 bases between. The CDR3 extends over 14 amino acids.

This chain connects TRBV6-5 to TRBJ2-1; 8 bases are a match to TRBD2. The CDR3 is 16 amino acids. CDR1 and CDR2 from the germline V gene are MNHEY and SVGAGI. The trim removed 0 bases at V and 9 bases at J, leaving 10 bases unmatched. The CDR3 DNA sequence: TGTGCCAGCAGTTACTCGATGGTAGCGGGATTTGGTGAGCAGTTCTTC. This codes for CASSYSMVAGFGEQFF.

The J gene is TRBJ2-5, the V gene TRBV28, with 8 bases fitting TRBD1. Trimming at V came to 4 bases and at J to 3 bases, leaving 13 bases not matched to a gene. In germline, CDR1 is MDHEN, CDR2 SYDVKM. The CDR3 length is 17 residues. CDR3 nucleotides: TGTGCCAGCAGTTACTGGGGGATGGACAGGGTCAAAGAGACCCAGTACTTC. Encoded protein: CASSYWGMDRVKETQYF.

The chain employs TRBV9 and TRBJ2-5; weak D call: TRBD2 (5 bases). Germline CDR1 reads SGDLS; CDR2 reads YYNGEE. This CDR3 is built from 13 residues. V was trimmed by 0 bases and J by 5 bases, leaving 8 bases between them. The CDR3: CASSVDRGETQYF. CDR3 coding DNA: TGTGCCAGCAGCGTAGATCGGGGTGAGACCCAGTACTTC. The full variable domain, its missing parts supplied by reference TRBV9 and TRBJ2-5, is DSGVTQTPKHLITATGQRVTLRCSPRSGDLSVYWYQQSLDQGLQFLIQYYNGEERAKGNILERFSAQQFPDLHSELNLSSLELGDSALYFCASSVDRGETQYFGPGTRLLVL.

V usage is TRBV4-1 and J usage is TRBJ1-1; D gene ambiguous. Germline lookup yields CDR1 MGHRA and CDR2 YSYEKL. V was clipped by 1 base and J by 6 bases, with 12 bases between them. The length of the CDR3 is 14 residues. CDR3 in DNA: TGCGCCAGCAGCCAAGGGTTAAACTTGGCTGAAGCTTTCTTT. It encodes CASSQGLNLAEAFF.

The V gene is TRBV7-9, the J gene TRBJ2-7, with a tentative D call TRBD1 (5 bases). From germline, CDR1 is SEHNR and CDR2 FQNEAQ (reference sequence). CDR3 length: 13 residues. Trimming removed 10 bases at V and 0 bases at J, with 13 bases between. This CDR3 is CATSDKASYEQYF. The CDR3 bases are TGTGCCACCTCGGACAAGGCCTCCTACGAGCAGTACTTC.

The chain uses TRBV7-2 and TRBJ2-5; 10 nucleotides agree with TRBD2. The CDR3 sequence is 15 residues long. CDR1 is SGHTA and CDR2 is FQGNSA in the germline V gene. V shed 5 bases and J 4 bases; nucleotides not matched to a gene: 7. Here the CDR3 reads CASSTRTSGSETQYF. The DNA of the CDR3 is TGTGCCAGCAGCACCCGGACTAGCGGCTCAGAGACCCAGTACTTC.

The chain joins TRBV7-8 to TRBJ2-1, with D perhaps being TRBD1 or TRBD2 (5 bases each). The germline V gene encodes CDR1 SGHVS and CDR2 FQNEAQ. Trimming cost V 1 base and J 5 bases, with 15 bases left between them. There are 16 residues in the CDR3. The DNA for the CDR3 is TGTGCCAGCAGCTTAGGAGCCGGGACGGCAAACAATGAGCAGTTCTTC. It is translated as CASSLGAGTANNEQFF.

The chain carries TRBV5-4 and TRBJ2-6, with a possible D match to TRBD2 (7 bases). CDR1 is SGHNT and CDR2 is YYREEE in the germline V gene (reference sequence). Deletions cut 4 bases from V and 4 bases from J, with 18 bases between. CDR3 length: 17 amino acids. DNA for the CDR3: TGTGCCAGCAGCCCCCCGGGGGGCGGAGCGGGGGCCAACGTCCTGACTTTC. Translating it yields CASSPPGGGAGANVLTF.

This rearrangement joins TRBV28 to TRBJ2-7, with 14 bases matching TRBD2. The germline V gene has CDR1 MDHEN and CDR2 SYDVKM. With V trimmed by 5 bases and J by 3 bases, 18 bases remained unmatched. The CDR3 loop spans 20 amino acids. The CDR3 nucleotides are TGTGCCAGCAGTCCAAGCCTCGGGACTAGCGGGAGTACCGGCTACTACGAGCAGTACTTC. This codes for CASSPSLGTSGSTGYYEQYF.

The chain has TRBV2 and TRBJ1-4, with 10 bases identical to TRBD1. V shed 7 bases, J shed 7 bases, and the junction held 9 bases outside the gene matches. The germline gives CDR1 SNHLY, CDR2 FYNNEI. This CDR3 contains 15 residues. CDR3 in amino acids: CASNRPGQGSEKLFF. The CDR3 DNA follows: TGTGCCAGCAACCGACCGGGACAGGGGAGTGAAAAACTGTTTTTT.

The rearrangement uses TRBV13 and TRBJ2-7, with D maybe TRBD1 (6 bases). The V gene lost 5 bases and the J gene lost 0 bases, with 11 bases spanning the gap. The V gene's germline CDR1 is PRHDT and CDR2 FYEKMQ (reference sequence). The CDR3 spans 14 residues. DNA for the CDR3: TGTGCCAGCAGCCTAGACAGGAGCTCCTACGAGCAGTACTTC. This gives the protein CASSLDRSSYEQYF.

The chain combines TRBV7-6 with TRBJ2-3; possibly TRBD1 or TRBD2 for D (6 bases each). CDR3 length equals 16 residues. Germline values: CDR1 SGHVS, CDR2 FNYEAQ. V lost 5 bases and J 3 bases, leaving 18 bases between the germline ends. The DNA of the CDR3 is TGTGCCAGCAGCCCGGGGGATAGGGGGTGGACAGATACGCAGTATTTT. Translation gives CASSPGDRGWTDTQYF.

The V gene is TRBV19, the J gene TRBJ1-3, with D possibly matching TRBD1 (5 bases). CDR1 and CDR2 (germline): LNHDA, SQIVND (reference sequence). V lost 5 bases to trimming and J lost 4 bases, with 12 bases between them. The CDR3 has 14 residues. The CDR3 reads CASSGHHTGNTIYF. As DNA, the CDR3 is TGTGCCAGTAGTGGACACCATACAGGAAACACCATATATTTT.

The V gene is TRBV6-1, the J gene TRBJ2-7, with 7 bases matching TRBD2. The CDR3 contains 13 residues. CDR1 is MNHNS, CDR2 SASEGT, per germline. The V gene end was trimmed by 4 bases and the J gene end by 2 bases; junction bases not matched to a gene: 2. CDR3 coding DNA: TGTGCCAGCAGTGTGGGGAGGGCCTACGAGCAGTACTTC. It encodes CASSVGRAYEQYF.

V is TRBV5-1 and J is TRBJ2-1, with 9 bases that match TRBD1. CDR1 and CDR2 (germline): SGHRS, YFSETQ. The CDR3 runs 17 residues. The ends lost 2 bases at V and 7 bases at J; junction bases unmatched: 13. CDR3 coding DNA: TGCGCCAGCAGCTTTCTTAGTCGGGACAGGGTAAAAAATGAGCAGTTCTTC. It codes for CASSFLSRDRVKNEQFF.

The chain couples TRBV6-5 to TRBJ1-2, with 12 bases identical to TRBD1. The V and J ends lost 2 bases and 7 bases, in that order; junction bases with no gene match: 5. Per germline, CDR1 MNHEY and CDR2 SVGAGI. This CDR3 has 15 residues. CDR3 nucleotide sequence: TGTGCCAGCAGTTACACCCGGGACAGGGGGCCTGGCTACACCTTC. This translates into CASSYTRDRGPGYTF.

The chain couples TRBV15 to TRBJ1-2, with 8 bases identical to TRBD1. In germline, CDR1 is LNHNV, CDR2 YYDKDF (reference sequence). Trimming cost V 6 bases and J 1 base; bases outside gene matches: 10. The CDR3 sequence is 16 residues long. This CDR3 reads CATSLNLDRGNYGYTF. The DNA for the CDR3 is TGTGCCACCAGTTTAAATCTCGACAGGGGTAACTATGGCTACACCTTC.

The J gene is TRBJ1-5, the V gene TRBV5-1, with TRBD1 as a possible D gene (5 bases). The CDR3 has 15 amino acids. CDR1 is SGHRS, CDR2 YFSETQ, per germline. V lost 0 bases and J lost 6, with 13 bases in between. The CDR3 sequence: CASSLVSGFGQPQHF. CDR3 nucleotide sequence: TGCGCCAGCAGCTTGGTTTCAGGGTTCGGTCAGCCCCAGCATTTT. Using reference TRBV5-1 and TRBJ1-5 for the parts outside the CDR3, the full variable domain is KAGVTQTPRYLIKTRGQQVTLSCSPISGHRSVSWYQQTPGQGLQFLFEYFSETQRNKGNFPGRFSGRQFSNSRSEMNVSTLELGDSALYLCASSLVSGFGQPQHFGDGTRLSIL.

The CDR3 nucleotides read TGTGCCAGCAGCTTAGTTCATCCGGGGGCGCTTCCCAATGAGCAGTTCTTC. Translated, it gives CASSLVHPGALPNEQFF. The chain combines TRBV7-9 with TRBJ2-1; D possibly uses TRBD1 or TRBD2 (6 bases each). Germline loops: CDR1 SEHNR, CDR2 FQNEAQ (reference sequence). Trimming left V 1 base short and J 6 bases short, with 19 bases between. The CDR3 runs to 17 residues. Using reference TRBV7-9 and TRBJ2-1 for the parts outside the CDR3, the full variable domain is DTGVSQNPRHKITKRGQNVTFRCDPISEHNRLYWYRQTLGQGPEFLTYFQNEAQLEKSRLLSDRFSAERPKGSFSTLEIQRTEQGDSAMYLCASSLVHPGALPNEQFFGPGTRLTVL.

The chain employs TRBV15 and TRBJ1-1, with a possible D match to TRBD1 (6 bases). V lost 8 bases, J lost 1 base, and 11 bases lay in between. The CDR3 runs to 13 residues. Germline V lookup: CDR1 LNHNV, CDR2 YYDKDF (reference sequence). CDR3 in DNA: TGTGCCACCTGGGACAAAACGAACACTGAAGCTTTCTTT. This gives the protein CATWDKTNTEAFF.

The sample holds one count of this clone. The V call is TRBV11-2, the J call TRBJ2-7; D uncertain. Germline-derived CDR1 and CDR2 are SGHAT and FQNNGV. With 0 bases removed from V and 3 bases from J, the gap between germline ends came to 9 bases. The CDR3 is made up of 14 amino acids. CDR3 in amino acids: CASSLEVTIYEQYF. The CDR3, as DNA: TGTGCCAGCAGCTTAGAAGTGACAATCTACGAGCAGTACTTC.

This sequence joins TRBV27 and TRBJ2-7, with TRBD2 matching over 8 bases. The V and J ends lost 1 base and 5 bases, in that order; junction bases with no gene match: 16. Germline CDR1 MNHEY, CDR2 SMNVEV (reference sequence). The CDR3 is 18 amino acids. The CDR3: CASSLLITGKREFDEQYF. The CDR3 DNA follows: TGTGCCAGCAGTTTATTAATAACGGGGAAGCGGGAGTTCGACGAGCAGTACTTC.

The gene calls are TRBV25-1 and TRBJ1-1; D ambiguous. V lost 3 bases, J lost 4 bases, and 12 bases lay in between. The CDR3 length is 14 residues. CDR1 is MGHDK, CDR2 SYGVNS, per germline. The CDR3 is CASSEGPTRTEAFF. The CDR3 DNA is TGTGCCAGCAGTGAGGGTCCAACTCGCACTGAAGCTTTCTTT.

This chain joins TRBV4-3 and TRBJ1-6; D remains ambiguous. In germline, CDR1 is LGHNA, CDR2 YSLEER. The CDR3 contains 14 residues. Trimming left V 0 bases short and J 9 bases short, with 9 bases between. The CDR3 loop reads CASSQDSWGSPLHF. The CDR3 DNA reads as TGCGCCAGCAGCCAAGATTCGTGGGGTTCACCCCTCCACTTT.

The genes are TRBV6-1 and TRBJ1-2; 8 positions agree with TRBD1. The CDR3 sequence is 14 residues long. Per germline, CDR1 MNHNS and CDR2 SASEGT. The V and J ends lost 2 bases and 10 bases, in that order; junction bases with no gene match: 9. CDR3 DNA sequence: TGTGCCAGCAGTGAAAGTCTGGACAGGGAAGTCTACACCTTC. This sequence encodes CASSESLDREVYTF.

The chain couples TRBV7-8 to TRBJ2-7; possibly TRBD2 for D (6 bases). This CDR3 is 12 amino acids long. Germline-derived CDR1 and CDR2 are SGHVS and FQNEAQ. The V gene lost 4 bases and the J gene lost 6 bases, with 10 bases spanning the gap. CDR3 coding DNA: TGTGCCAGCAGCTACCTCGGGGGCGAGCAGTACTTC. Its translation: CASSYLGGEQYF.

The chain recombines TRBV7-9 with TRBJ1-1; 11 nucleotides align to TRBD1. V lost 5 bases and J lost 0; bases outside the gene matches: 8. Germline values: CDR1 SEHNR, CDR2 FQNEAQ (reference sequence). The CDR3 consists of 17 residues. The CDR3 nucleotides read TGTGCCAGCAGCCCTCAGGACAGGGGGCGGATGAACACTGAAGCTTTCTTT. Translation: CASSPQDRGRMNTEAFF.

The V gene is TRBV7-9, the J gene TRBJ1-1; unclear D gene. Germline CDR1 and CDR2: SEHNR and FQNEAQ (reference sequence). This CDR3 comprises 15 residues. With 3 bases removed from V and 5 bases from J, the gap between germline ends came to 16 bases. Here the CDR3 reads CASSFSTKVRTEAFF. The CDR3 DNA is TGTGCCAGCAGCTTCTCCACAAAGGTCAGGACTGAAGCTTTCTTT.